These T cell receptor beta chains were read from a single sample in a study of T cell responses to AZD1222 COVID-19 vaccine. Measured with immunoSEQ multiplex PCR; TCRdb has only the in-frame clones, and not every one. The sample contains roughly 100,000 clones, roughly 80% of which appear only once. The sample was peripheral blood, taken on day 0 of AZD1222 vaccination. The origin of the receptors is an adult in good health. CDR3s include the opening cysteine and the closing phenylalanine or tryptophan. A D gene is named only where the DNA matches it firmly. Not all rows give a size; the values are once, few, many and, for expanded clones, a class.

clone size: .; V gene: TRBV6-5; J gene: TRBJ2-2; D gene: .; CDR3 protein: CASRVQGTGELFF; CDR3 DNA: TGTGCCAGCAGAGTACAGGGTACCGGGGAGCTGTTTTTT
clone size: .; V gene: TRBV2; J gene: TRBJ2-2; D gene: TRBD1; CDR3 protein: CASRTDQGAPGELFF; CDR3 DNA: TGTGCCAGCAGAACGGATCAGGGGGCGCCCGGGGAGCTGTTTTTT
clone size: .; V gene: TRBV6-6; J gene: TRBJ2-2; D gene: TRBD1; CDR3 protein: CASRQGGDANTGELFF; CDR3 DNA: TGTGCCAGCAGACAGGGGGGTGACGCGAACACCGGGGAGCTGTTTTTT
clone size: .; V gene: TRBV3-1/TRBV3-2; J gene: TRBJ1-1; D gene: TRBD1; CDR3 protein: CASSPGGTGLQAFF; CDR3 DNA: TGTGCCAGCAGCCCGGGGGGGACAGGACTACAAGCTTTCTTT
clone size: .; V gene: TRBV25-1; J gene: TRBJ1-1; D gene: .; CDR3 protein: CASTGGLSDTEAFF; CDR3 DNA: TGTGCCAGCACGGGGGGCTTGTCGGACACTGAAGCTTTCTTT
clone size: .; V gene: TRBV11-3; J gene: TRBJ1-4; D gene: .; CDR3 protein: CASSLTQGLNEKLFF; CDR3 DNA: TGTGCCAGCAGCTTAACACAGGGCCTTAATGAAAAACTGTTTTTT
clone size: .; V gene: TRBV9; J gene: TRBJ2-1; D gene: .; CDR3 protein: CASSVAGYNEQFF; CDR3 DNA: TGTGCCAGCAGCGTAGCGGGTTACAATGAGCAGTTCTTC
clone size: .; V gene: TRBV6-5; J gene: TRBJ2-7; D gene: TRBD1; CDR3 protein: CASSGTGGFEQYF; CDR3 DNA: TGTGCCAGCAGCGGGACAGGGGGTTTCGAGCAGTACTTC
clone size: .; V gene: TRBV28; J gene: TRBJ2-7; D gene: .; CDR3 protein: CASNQRAYEQYF; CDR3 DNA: TGTGCCAGCAACCAGCGGGCCTACGAGCAGTACTTC
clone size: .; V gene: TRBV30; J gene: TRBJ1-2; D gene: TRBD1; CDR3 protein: CAWTGGNNYGYTF; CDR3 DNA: TGTGCCTGGACAGGGGGCAATAACTATGGCTACACCTTC
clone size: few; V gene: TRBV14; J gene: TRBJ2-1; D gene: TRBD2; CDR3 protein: CASSHPRGGDSSYNEQFF; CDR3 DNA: TGTGCCAGCAGCCATCCCCGCGGGGGGGACAGCTCCTACAATGAGCAGTTCTTC
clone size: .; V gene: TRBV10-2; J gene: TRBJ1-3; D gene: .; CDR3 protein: CASSESWAFSGNTIYF; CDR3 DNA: TGCGCCAGCAGTGAGTCGTGGGCATTCTCTGGAAACACCATATATTTT
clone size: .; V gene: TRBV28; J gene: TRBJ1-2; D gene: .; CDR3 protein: CASSFRGRYGYTF; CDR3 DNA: TGTGCCAGCAGTTTTAGGGGGAGGTATGGCTACACCTTC
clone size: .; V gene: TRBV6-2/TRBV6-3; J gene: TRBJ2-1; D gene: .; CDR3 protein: CASSFLVRGNEQFF; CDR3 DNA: TGTGCCAGCAGTTTCCTAGTAAGGGGCAATGAGCAGTTCTTC
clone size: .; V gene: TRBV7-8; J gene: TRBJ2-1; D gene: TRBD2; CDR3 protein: CASSLGSGGINEQFF; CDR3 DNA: TGTGCCAGCAGCCTGGGTAGCGGGGGGATCAATGAGCAGTTCTTC
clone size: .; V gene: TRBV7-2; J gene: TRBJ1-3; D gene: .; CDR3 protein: CASRSTGDGNTIYF; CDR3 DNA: TGTGCCAGCAGATCGACCGGAGATGGAAACACCATATATTTT
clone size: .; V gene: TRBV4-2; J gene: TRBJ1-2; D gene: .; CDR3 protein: CASSQDPGGSNYGYTF; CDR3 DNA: TGTGCCAGCAGCCAAGATCCTGGCGGCAGCAACTATGGCTACACCTTC
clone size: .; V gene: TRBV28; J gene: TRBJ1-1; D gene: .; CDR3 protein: CASSTPAGLGTEAFF; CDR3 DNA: TGTGCCAGCAGCACTCCCGCAGGGCTGGGCACTGAAGCTTTCTTT
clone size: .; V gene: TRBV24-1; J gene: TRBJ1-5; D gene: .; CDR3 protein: CATSGGAFQPQHF; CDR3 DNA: TGTGCCACCAGTGGGGGGGCTTTTCAGCCCCAGCATTTT
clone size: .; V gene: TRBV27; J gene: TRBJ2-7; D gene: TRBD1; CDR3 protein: CASSLGGQFRSYEQYF; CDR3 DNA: TGTGCCAGCAGTTTAGGGGGACAGTTCCGCTCCTACGAGCAGTACTTC
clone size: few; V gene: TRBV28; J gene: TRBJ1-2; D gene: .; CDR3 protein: CASSSESGSGYTF; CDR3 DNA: TGTGCCAGCAGTTCCGAGAGCGGTTCCGGCTACACCTTC
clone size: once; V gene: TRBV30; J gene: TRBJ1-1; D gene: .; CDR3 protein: CAWSADVYEAFF; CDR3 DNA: TGTGCCTGGTCGGCAGACGTGTATGAAGCTTTCTTT
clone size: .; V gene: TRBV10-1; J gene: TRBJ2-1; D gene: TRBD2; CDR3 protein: CASSESGLVGYNEQFF; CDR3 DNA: TGCGCCAGCAGTGAGTCAGGACTAGTTGGATACAATGAGCAGTTCTTC
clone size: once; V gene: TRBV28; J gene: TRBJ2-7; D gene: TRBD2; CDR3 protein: CASSWGSGSYEQYF; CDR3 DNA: TGTGCCAGCAGTTGGGGAAGCGGGAGCTACGAGCAGTACTTC
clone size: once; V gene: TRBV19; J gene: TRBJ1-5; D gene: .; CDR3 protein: CASSIKGVSSNQPQHF; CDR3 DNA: TGTGCCAGTAGTATAAAAGGAGTATCGAGCAATCAGCCCCAGCATTTT
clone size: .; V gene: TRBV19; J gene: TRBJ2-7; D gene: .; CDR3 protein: CASSRTELRVQYF; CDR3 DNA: TGTGCCAGTAGTAGGACAGAGTTACGTGTGCAGTACTTC
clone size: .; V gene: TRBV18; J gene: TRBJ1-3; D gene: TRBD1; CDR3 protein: CASSPYDRGSGNTIYF; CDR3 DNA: TGTGCCAGCTCACCTTACGACAGGGGCTCTGGAAACACCATATATTTT
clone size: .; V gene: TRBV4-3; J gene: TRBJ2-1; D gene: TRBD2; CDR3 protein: CASSQGLAGYNEQFF; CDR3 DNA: TGCGCCAGCAGCCAAGGTCTAGCGGGGTACAATGAGCAGTTCTTC
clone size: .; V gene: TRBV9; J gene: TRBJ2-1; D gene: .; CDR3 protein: CASSPSLGVGEQFF; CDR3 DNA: TGTGCCAGCAGCCCATCCCTTGGGGTTGGTGAGCAGTTCTTC
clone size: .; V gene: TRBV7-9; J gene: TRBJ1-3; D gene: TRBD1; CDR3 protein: CASSYGTGGYTIYF; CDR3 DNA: TGTGCCAGCAGCTACGGGACAGGGGGATACACCATATATTTT
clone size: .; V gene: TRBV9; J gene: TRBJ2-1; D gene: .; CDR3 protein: CASSVLEGSYNEQFF; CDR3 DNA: TGTGCCAGCAGCGTACTGGAGGGGTCCTACAATGAGCAGTTCTTC
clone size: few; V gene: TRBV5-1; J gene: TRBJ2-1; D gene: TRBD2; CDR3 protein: CASSLNSGGFSYNEQFF; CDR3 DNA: TGCGCCAGCAGCCTAAATAGCGGGGGGTTCTCCTACAATGAGCAGTTCTTC
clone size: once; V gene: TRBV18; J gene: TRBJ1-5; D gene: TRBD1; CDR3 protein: CASSNTGQGYNQPQHF; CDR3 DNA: TGTGCCAGCTCGAACACGGGACAGGGATACAATCAGCCCCAGCATTTT
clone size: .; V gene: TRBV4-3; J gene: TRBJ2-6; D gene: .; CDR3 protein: CASSQDTGANVLTF; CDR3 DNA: TGCGCCAGCAGCCAAGATACCGGGGCCAACGTCCTGACTTTC
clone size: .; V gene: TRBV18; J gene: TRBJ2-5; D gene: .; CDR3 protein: CASSPQNARAQQETQYF; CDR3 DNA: TGTGCCAGCTCACCGCAAAACGCCCGTGCACAGCAAGAGACCCAGTACTTC
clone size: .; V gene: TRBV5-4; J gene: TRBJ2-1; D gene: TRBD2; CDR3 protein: CASSLVASGGVYNEQFF; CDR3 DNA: TGTGCCAGCAGCTTGGTGGCTAGCGGAGGCGTCTACAATGAGCAGTTCTTC
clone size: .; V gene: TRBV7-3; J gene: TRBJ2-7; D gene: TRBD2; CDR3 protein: CASSSAGGHEQYF; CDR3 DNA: TGTGCCAGCAGCTCCGCGGGAGGCCACGAGCAGTACTTC
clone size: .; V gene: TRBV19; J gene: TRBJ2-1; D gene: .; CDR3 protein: CASSRTGGNEQFF; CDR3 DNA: TGTGCCAGTAGTCGGACTGGGGGGAATGAGCAGTTCTTC
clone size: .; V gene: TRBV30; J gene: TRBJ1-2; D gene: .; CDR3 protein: CAWTKDRGYGYTF; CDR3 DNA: TGTGCCTGGACCAAGGACAGAGGCTATGGCTACACCTTC
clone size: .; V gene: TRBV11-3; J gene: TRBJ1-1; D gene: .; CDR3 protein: CASSLSPRARGEAFF; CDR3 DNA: TGTGCCAGCAGCTTATCACCTAGGGCCCGGGGCGAAGCTTTCTTT
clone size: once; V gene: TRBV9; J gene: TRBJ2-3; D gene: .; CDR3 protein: CASSGRLSGSTDTQYF; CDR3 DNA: TGTGCCAGCAGCGGACGACTTAGCGGTAGCACAGATACGCAGTATTTT
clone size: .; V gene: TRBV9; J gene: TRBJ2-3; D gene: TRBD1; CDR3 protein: CASSVEGQGLSTDTQYF; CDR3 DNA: TGTGCCAGCAGCGTAGAGGGACAGGGGCTTAGCACAGATACGCAGTATTTT
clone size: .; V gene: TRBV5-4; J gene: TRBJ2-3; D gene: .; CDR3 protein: CASTLRRFTQYF; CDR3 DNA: TGTGCCAGCACCTTACGCCGTTTTACGCAGTATTTT
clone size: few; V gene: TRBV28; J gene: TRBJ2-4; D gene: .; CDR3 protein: CASNAGGIAKNIQYF; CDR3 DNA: TGTGCCAGCAATGCAGGGGGGATAGCCAAAAACATTCAGTACTTC
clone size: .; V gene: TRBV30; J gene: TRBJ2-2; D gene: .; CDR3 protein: CAWTLQTGEGTGELFF; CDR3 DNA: TGTGCCTGGACCCTCCAGACAGGCGAGGGCACCGGGGAGCTGTTTTTT
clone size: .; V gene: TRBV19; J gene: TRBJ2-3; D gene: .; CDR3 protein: CASSTNRAHSTDTQYF; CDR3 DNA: TGTGCCAGTAGTACCAACAGGGCACACTCGACAGATACGCAGTATTTT
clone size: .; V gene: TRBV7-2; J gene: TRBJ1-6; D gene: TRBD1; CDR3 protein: CASSLDGGIGGNSPLHF; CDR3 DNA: TGTGCCAGCAGCTTAGATGGTGGGATAGGGGGCAATTCACCCCTCCACTTT
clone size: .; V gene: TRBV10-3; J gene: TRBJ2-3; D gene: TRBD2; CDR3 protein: CAIRSLAGTDTQYF; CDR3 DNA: TGTGCCATCAGGTCATTAGCGGGGACAGATACGCAGTATTTT
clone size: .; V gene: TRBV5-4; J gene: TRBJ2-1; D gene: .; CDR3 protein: CASSDINEQFF; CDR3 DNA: TGTGCCAGCAGCGACATCAATGAGCAGTTCTTC